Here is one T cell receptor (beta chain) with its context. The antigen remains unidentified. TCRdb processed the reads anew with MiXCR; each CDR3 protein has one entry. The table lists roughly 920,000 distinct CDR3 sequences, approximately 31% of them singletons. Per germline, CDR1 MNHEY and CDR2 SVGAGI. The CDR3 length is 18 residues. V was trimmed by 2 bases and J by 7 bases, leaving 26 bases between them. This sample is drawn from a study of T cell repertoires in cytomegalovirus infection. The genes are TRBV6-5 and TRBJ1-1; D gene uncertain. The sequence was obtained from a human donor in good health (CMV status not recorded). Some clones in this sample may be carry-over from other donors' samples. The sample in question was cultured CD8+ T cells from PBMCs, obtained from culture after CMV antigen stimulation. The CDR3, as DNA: TGTGCCAGCAGTTACAATCCCTTGGTCGTGGGGATCCCTCATGAAGCTTTCTTT. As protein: CASSYNPLVVGIPHEAFF.